This TCR beta chain came from a study of blood T cell repertoires in COVID-19. Background on the study: There were acute and convalescent COVID-19 samples, and they came from the United States, Italy and Spain. PBMCs, B-cell-depleted T cells, or T cells were the source of the cDNA or gDNA that made up the material.

With V trimmed by 4 bases and J by 4 bases, 12 bases remained unmatched. This CDR3 region has 17 residues. The V gene's germline CDR1 is MNHNS and CDR2 SASEGT. Profiled with immunoSEQ multiplex PCR; TCRdb holds only in-frame clones, not every one. The repertoire holds approximately 99,000 clones, with over 65% as singletons. Sequences were obtained from peripheral blood. This receptor was obtained from a woman aged 40 to 50 with acute or convalescent COVID-19. This chain uses TRBV6-1 with TRBJ2-2; 7 bases are a match to TRBD2. CDR3 amino acids: CASSGAAAGVATGELFF. The CDR3 region has the DNA TGTGCCAGCAGTGGGGCCGCGGCGGGGGTCGCCACCGGGGAGCTGTTTTTT.